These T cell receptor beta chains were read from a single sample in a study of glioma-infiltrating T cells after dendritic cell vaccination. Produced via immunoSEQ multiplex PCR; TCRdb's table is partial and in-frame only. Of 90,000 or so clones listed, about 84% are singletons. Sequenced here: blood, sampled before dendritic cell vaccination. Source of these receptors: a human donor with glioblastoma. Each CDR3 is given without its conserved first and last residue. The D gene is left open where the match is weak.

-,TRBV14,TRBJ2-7,ASSQVLVPYEQY
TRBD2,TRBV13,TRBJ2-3,ASMGREGQAGDTQY
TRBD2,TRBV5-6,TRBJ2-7,ASSPGLAADYEQY
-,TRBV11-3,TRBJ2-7,ASSLGRYYEQY
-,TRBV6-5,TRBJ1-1,ASVDRGTEAF
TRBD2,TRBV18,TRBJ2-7,ASSPGRGIYEQY
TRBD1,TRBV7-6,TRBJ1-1,ASSLRQGIVNTEAF
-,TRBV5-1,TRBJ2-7,ASTRGTLNYEQY
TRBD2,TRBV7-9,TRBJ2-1,ASSSVAGGFYNEQF
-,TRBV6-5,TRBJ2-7,ASSLAGTYEQY
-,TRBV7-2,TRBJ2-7,ASSLQAYEQY
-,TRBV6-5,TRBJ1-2,ASSEGGARGYT
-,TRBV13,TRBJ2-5,ASSLGRARETQY
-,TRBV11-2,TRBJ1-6,ASSPLPSSYNSPLH
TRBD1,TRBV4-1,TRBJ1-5,ASSPHRGEAQH
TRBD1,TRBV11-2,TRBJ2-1,ASSLDRGTYNEQF
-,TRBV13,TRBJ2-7,ASSATSEYEQY
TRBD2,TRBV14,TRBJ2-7,ASSLSGGAHLLEQY
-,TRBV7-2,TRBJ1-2,ASSLSTNYGYT
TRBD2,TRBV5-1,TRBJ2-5,ASSFQGLASPETQY
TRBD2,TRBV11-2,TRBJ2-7,ASSPGLVSYEQY
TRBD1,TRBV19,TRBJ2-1,ASVETGTTYNEQF
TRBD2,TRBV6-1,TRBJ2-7,ASSGAGTSGSVEQY
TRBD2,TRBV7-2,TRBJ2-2,ASSPRLAGGPGELF
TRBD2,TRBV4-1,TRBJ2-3,ASRPDAGTSGTDTQY
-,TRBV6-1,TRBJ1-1,ASTLEFNTEAF
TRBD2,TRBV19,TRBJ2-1,ASSIWSAGGVKGKF
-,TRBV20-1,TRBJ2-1,SARDINEQF
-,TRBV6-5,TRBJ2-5,ASSRLGLQETQY
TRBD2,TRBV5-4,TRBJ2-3,ASSLAGGASDTQY
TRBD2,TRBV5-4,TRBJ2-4,ASSFGGVPKNIQY
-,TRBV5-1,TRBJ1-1,ASSSGTANTEAF
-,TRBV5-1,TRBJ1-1,ASSLEGGRGTEAF
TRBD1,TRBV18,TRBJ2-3,ASSPPGQKTDTQY
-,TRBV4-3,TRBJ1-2,ASSQDRTGPQRDGYT
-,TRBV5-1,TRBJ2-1,ASRHKEQGEQF
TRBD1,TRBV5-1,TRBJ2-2,ASSPTGGDAGELF
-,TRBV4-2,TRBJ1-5,ASSGQYNQPQH
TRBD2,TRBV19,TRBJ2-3,ASSSSGRVTDTQY
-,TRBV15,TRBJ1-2,ATSREGPYGYT
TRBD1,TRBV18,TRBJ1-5,ASSPDRGYSNQPQH
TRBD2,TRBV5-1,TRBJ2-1,ASSFSGNLFEQF
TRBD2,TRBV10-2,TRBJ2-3,ASRGLAGVADTQY
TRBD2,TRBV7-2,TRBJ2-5,ASSLGTAGGEQY
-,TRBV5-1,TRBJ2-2,ASTPGGQGSESGELF
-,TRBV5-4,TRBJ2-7,ASSLTPSYEQY
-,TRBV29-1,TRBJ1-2,SVRQSGFYGYT
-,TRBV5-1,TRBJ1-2,ASSSTRGYT
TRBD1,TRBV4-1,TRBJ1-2,ASSHTDREASGYT
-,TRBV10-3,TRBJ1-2,AIRPPSGSYGYT
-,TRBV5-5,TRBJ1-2,ASSLVEGKGYGYT
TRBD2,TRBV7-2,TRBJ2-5,ASSQFLLTSGNQETQY
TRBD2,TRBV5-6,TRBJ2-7,ASSLRTSGVYEQY
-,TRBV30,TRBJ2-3,AWSRGSTDTQY